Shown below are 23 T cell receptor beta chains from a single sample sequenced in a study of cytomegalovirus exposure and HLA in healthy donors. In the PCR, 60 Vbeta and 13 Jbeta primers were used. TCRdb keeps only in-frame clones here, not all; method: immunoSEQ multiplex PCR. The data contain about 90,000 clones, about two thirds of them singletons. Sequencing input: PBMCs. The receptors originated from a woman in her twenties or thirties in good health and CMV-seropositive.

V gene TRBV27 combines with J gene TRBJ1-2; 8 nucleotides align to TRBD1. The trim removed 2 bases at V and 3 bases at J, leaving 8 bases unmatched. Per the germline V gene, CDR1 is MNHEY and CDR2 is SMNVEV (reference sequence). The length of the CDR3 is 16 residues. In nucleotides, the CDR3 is TGTGCCAGCAGTTTAACAAGACAGGGGACATACTATGGCTACACCTTC. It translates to CASSLTRQGTYYGYTF.

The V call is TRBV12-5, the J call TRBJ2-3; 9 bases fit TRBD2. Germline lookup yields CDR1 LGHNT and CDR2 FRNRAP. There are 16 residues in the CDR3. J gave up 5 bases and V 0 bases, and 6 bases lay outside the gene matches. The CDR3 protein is CASGLVPSGVLDTQYF. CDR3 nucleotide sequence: TGTGCTAGTGGTTTGGTGCCTAGCGGGGTTTTAGATACGCAGTATTTT.

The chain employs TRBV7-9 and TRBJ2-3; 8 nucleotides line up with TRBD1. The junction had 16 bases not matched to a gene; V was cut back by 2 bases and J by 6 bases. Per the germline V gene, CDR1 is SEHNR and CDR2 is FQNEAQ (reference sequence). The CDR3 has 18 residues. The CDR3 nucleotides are TGTGCCAGCAGCTTATGGTCCGCGGGGCAGGGGGCTCGGGATACGCAGTATTTT. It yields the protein CASSLWSAGQGARDTQYF.

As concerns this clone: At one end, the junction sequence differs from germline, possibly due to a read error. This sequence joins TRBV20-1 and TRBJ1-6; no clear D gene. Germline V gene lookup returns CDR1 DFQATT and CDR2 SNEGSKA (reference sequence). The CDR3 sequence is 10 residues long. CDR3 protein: CSAGSPLVGF. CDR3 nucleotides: TGCAGTGCTGGTTCCCCGTTAGTCGGGTTT.

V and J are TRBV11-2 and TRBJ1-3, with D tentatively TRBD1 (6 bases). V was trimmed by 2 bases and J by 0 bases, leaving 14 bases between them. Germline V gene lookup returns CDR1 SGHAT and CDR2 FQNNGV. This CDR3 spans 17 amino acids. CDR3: CASSLRGSASSGNTIYF. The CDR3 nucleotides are TGTGCCAGCAGCTTAAGGGGGTCGGCTAGCTCTGGAAACACCATATATTTT.

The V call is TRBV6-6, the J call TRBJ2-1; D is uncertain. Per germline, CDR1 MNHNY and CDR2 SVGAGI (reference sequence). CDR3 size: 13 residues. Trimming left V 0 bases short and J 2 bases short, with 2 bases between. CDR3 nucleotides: TGTGCCAGCAGTTACTCCGCCTACAATGAGCAGTTCTTC. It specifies CASSYSAYNEQFF.

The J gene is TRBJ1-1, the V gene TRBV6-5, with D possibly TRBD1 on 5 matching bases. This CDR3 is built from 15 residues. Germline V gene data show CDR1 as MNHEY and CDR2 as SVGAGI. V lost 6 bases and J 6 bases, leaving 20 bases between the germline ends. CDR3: CASRDLSRERAEAFF. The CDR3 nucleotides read TGTGCCAGCAGAGACCTCTCCAGGGAAAGGGCTGAAGCTTTCTTT.

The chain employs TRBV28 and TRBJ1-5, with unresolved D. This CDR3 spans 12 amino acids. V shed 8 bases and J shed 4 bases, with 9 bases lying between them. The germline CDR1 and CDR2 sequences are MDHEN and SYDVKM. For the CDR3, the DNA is TGTGCCAGCGGTGTACAGAATCAGCCCCAGCATTTT. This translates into CASGVQNQPQHF.

CDR3 in DNA: TGTGCCAGCAGCGTAACAGGGACAAATCAGCCCCAGCATTTT. Its protein is CASSVTGTNQPQHF. The chain employs TRBV9 and TRBJ1-5; perhaps TRBD1 as D (6 bases). Per germline, CDR1 SGDLS and CDR2 YYNGEE. CDR3 length: 14 amino acids. V shed 1 base and J shed 4 bases, with 9 bases lying between them.

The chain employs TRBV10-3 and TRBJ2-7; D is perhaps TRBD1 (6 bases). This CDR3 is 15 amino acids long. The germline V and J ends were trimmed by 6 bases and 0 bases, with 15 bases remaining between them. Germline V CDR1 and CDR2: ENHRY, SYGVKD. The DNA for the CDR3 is TGTGCCATCAGGGACAGCTTTTCTAGCTCCTACGAGCAGTACTTC. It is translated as CAIRDSFSSSYEQYF.

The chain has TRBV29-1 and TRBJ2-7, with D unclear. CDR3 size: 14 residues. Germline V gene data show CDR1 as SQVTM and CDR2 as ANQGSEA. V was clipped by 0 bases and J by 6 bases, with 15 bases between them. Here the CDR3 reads CSVEDPVVAAEQYF. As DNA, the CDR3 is TGCAGCGTTGAAGATCCGGTGGTCGCGGCCGAGCAGTACTTC.

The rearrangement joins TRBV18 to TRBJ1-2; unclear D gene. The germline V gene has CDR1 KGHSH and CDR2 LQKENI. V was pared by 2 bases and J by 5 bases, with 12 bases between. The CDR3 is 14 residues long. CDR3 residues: CASSPRREWYGYTF. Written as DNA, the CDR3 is TGTGCCAGCTCACCAAGGAGGGAGTGGTATGGCTACACCTTC.

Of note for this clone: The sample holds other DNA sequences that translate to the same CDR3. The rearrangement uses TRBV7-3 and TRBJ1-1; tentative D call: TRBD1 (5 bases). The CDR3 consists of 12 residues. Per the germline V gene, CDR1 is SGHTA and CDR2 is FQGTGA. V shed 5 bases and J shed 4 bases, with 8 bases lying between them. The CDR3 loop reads CASSTGGTEAFF. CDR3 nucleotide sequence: TGTGCCAGCAGCACGGGGGGCACTGAAGCTTTCTTT. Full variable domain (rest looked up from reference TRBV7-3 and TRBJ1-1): GAGVSQTPSNKVTEKGKYVELRCDPISGHTALYWYRQSLGQGPEFLIYFQGTGAADDSGLPNDRFFAVRPEGSVSTLKIQRTERGDSAVYLCASSTGGTEAFFGQGTRLTVV.

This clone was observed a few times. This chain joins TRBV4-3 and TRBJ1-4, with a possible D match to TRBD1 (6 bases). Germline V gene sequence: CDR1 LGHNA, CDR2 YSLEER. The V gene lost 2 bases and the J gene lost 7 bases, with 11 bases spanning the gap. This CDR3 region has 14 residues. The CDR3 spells CASSQQGWGEKLFF. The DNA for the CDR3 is TGCGCCAGCAGCCAACAGGGGTGGGGTGAAAAACTGTTTTTT.

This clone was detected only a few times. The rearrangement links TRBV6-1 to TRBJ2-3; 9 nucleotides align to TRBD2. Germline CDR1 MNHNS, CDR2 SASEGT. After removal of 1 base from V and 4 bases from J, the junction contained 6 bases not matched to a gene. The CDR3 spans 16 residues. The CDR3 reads CASSEGGGAVSDTQYF. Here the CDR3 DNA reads TGTGCCAGCAGTGAAGGCGGGGGGGCCGTCTCAGATACGCAGTATTTT.

Here the CDR3 reads CASSLAGTNTGELFF. The DNA for the CDR3 is TGTGCCAGCAGTTTAGCAGGGACGAACACCGGGGAGCTGTTTTTT. V gene TRBV27 combines with J gene TRBJ2-2; possibly TRBD1 for D (5 bases). Germline values: CDR1 MNHEY, CDR2 SMNVEV (reference sequence). This CDR3 has 15 amino acids. V gave up 2 bases and J gave up 0 bases, with 7 bases separating them.

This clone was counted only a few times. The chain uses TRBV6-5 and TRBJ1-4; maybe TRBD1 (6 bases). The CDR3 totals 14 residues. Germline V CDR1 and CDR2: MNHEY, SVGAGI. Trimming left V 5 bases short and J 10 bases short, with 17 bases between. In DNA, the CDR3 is TGTGCCAGCAGTGGGACAAACACGAGAGGAAAACTGTTTTTT. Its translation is CASSGTNTRGKLFF.

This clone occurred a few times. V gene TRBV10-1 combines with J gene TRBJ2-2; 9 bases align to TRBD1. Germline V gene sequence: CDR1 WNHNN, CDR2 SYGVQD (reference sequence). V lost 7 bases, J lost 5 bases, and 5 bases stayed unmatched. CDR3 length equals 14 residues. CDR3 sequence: CASNPGQGTGELFF. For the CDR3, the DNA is TGCGCCAGCAATCCGGGACAGGGTACCGGGGAGCTGTTTTTT.

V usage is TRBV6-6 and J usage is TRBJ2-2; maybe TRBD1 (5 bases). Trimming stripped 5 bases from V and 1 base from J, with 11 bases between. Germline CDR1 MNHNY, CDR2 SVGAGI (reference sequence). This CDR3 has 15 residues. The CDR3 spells CASSHKRGNTGELFF. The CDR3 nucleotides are TGTGCCAGCAGTCACAAAAGGGGGAACACCGGGGAGCTGTTTTTT.

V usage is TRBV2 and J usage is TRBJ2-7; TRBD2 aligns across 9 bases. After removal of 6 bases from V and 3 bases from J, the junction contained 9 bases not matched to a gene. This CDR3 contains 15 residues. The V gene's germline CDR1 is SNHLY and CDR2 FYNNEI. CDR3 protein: CASRRSSGEGYEQYF. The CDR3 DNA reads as TGTGCCAGCAGGCGTTCTAGCGGGGAAGGCTACGAGCAGTACTTC.

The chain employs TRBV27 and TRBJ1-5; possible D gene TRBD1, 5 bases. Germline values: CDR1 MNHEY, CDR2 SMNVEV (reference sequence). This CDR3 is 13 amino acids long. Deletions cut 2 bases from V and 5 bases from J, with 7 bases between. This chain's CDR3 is CASSLNRYQPQHF. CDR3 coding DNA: TGTGCCAGCAGTTTAAACAGGTATCAGCCCCAGCATTTT.

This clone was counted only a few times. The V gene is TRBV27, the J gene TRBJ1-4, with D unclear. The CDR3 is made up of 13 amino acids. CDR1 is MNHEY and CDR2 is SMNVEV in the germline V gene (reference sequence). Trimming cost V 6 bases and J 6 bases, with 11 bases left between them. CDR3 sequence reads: CASRPRGDEKLFF. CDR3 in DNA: TGTGCCAGCAGACCCCGGGGTGATGAAAAACTGTTTTTT.

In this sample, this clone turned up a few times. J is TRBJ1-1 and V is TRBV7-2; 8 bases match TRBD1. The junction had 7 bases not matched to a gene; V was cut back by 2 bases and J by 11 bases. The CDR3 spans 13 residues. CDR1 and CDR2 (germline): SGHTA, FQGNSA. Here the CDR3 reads CASSLKQGAGAFF. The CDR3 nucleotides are TGTGCCAGCAGCTTAAAGCAGGGGGCCGGGGCTTTCTTT.